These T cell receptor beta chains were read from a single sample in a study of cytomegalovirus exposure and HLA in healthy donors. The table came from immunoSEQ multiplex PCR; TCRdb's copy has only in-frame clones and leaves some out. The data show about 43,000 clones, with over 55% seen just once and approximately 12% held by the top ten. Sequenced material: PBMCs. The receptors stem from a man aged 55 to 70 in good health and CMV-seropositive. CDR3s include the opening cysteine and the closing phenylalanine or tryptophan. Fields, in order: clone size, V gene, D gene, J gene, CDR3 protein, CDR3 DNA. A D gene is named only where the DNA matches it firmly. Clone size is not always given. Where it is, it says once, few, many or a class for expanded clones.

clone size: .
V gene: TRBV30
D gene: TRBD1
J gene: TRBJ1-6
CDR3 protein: CAWSNRGNSPLHF
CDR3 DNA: TGTGCCTGGAGTAACAGGGGAAATTCACCCCTCCACTTT

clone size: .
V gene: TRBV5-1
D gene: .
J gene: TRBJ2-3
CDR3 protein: CASSQNTDTQYF
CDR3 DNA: TGCGCCAGCAGCCAAAACACAGATACGCAGTATTTT

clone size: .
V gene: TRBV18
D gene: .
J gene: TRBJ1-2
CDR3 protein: CASSPGQNYGYTF
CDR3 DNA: TGTGCCAGCTCACCCGGACAGAACTATGGCTACACCTTC

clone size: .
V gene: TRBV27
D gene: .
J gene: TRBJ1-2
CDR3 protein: CASSSNINRDYTF
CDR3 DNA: TGTGCCAGCAGTTCAAATATTAACAGGGACTACACCTTC

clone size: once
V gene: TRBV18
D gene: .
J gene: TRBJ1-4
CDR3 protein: CASSRGASATNEKLFF
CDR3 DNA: TGTGCCAGCTCCCGTGGAGCCAGTGCAACTAATGAAAAACTGTTTTTT

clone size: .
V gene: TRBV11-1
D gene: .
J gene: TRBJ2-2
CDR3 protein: CASSLLRRGNTGELFF
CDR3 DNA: TGTGCCAGCAGCTTACTCCGGCGGGGGAACACCGGGGAGCTGTTTTTT

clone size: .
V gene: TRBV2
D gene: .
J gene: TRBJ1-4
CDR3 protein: CASSEEIQINEKLFF
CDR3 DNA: TGTGCCAGCAGTGAAGAGATACAGATTAATGAAAAACTGTTTTTT

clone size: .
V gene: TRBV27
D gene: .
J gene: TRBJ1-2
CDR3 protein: CASSLKQKDGYTF
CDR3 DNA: TGTGCCAGCAGTTTGAAGCAAAAAGATGGCTACACCTTC

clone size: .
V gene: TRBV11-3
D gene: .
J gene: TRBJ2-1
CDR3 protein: CASSLDGGDSYNEQFF
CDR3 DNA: TGTGCCAGCAGCTTAGATGGGGGCGACTCCTACAATGAGCAGTTCTTC

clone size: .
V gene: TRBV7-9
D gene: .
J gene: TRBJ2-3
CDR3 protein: CASSFGGAHTDTQYF
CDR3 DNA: TGTGCCAGCTCATTCGGGGGAGCCCACACAGATACGCAGTATTTT

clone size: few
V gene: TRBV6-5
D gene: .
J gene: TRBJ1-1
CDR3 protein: CASSYTGNTEAFF
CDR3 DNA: TGTGCCAGCAGTTACACGGGAAACACTGAAGCTTTCTTT

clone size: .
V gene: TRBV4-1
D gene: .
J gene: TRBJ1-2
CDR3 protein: CASSQSTVREYGYTF
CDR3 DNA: TGCGCCAGCAGCCAATCGACAGTTCGTGAGTATGGCTACACCTTC

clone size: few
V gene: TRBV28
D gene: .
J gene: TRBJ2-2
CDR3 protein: CASSQNTGELFF
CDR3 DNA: TGTGCCAGCAGCCAGAACACCGGGGAGCTGTTTTTT

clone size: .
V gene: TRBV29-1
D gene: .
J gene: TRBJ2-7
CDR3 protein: CSVATEAPTGAEEQYF
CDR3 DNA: TGCAGCGTTGCCACCGAAGCCCCCACGGGAGCTGAGGAGCAGTACTTC

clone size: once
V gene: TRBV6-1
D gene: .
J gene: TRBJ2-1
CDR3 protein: CASTPLRGNNEQFF
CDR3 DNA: TGTGCCAGCACCCCGCTGCGGGGTAACAATGAGCAGTTCTTC

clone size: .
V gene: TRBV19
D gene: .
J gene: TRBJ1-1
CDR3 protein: CASSIATSASGPVRAFF
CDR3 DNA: TGTGCCAGTAGTATAGCAACTTCAGCCAGCGGGCCGGTGCGGGCTTTCTTT

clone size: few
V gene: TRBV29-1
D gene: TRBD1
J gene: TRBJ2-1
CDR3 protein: CSGVGQAYNEQFF
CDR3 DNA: TGCAGCGGAGTTGGACAGGCCTACAATGAGCAGTTCTTC

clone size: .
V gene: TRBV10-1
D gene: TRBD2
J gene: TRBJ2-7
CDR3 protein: CASSEGTSGRTHEQYF
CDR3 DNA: TGCGCCAGCAGTGAAGGGACTAGCGGGAGGACCCACGAGCAGTACTTC

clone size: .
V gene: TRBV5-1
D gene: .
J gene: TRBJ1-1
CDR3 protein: CASSLGARTEAFF
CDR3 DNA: TGCGCCAGCAGCTTGGGCGCGAGGACTGAAGCTTTCTTT

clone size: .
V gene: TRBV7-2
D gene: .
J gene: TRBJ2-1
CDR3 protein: CASSVMASSYNEQFF
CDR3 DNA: TGTGCCAGCAGCGTCATGGCTAGCTCCTACAATGAGCAGTTCTTC

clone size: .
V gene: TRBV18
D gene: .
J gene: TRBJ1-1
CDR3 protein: CASSPGEGTEAFF
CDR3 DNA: TGTGCCAGCTCACCTGGGGAGGGCACTGAAGCTTTCTTT

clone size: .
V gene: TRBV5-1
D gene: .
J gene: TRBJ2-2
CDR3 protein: CASSLGVLALSRELFF
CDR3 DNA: TGCGCCAGCAGCCTGGGGGTACTAGCACTGTCCCGGGAGCTGTTTTTT

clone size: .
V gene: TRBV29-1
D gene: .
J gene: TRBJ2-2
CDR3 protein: CSGRVTGELFF
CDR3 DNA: TGCAGCGGGCGGGTCACCGGGGAGCTGTTTTTT

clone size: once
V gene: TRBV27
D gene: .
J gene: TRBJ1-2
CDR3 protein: CASSFGSGRNLYGYTF
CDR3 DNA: TGTGCCAGCAGTTTCGGTTCCGGCAGGAACCTCTATGGCTACACCTTC

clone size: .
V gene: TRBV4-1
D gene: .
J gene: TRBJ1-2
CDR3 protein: CASSQGQTNYGYTF
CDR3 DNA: TGCGCCAGCAGCCAAGGACAGACCAACTATGGCTACACCTTC

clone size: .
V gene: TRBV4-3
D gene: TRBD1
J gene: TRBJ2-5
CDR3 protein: CASSQYRDRGQETQYF
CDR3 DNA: TGCGCCAGCAGCCAATACCGGGACAGGGGGCAAGAGACCCAGTACTTC

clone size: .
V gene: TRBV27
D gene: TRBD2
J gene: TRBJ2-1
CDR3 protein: CASSLPSGNGYNEQFF
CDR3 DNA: TGTGCCAGCAGTTTGCCCAGCGGGAATGGTTACAATGAGCAGTTCTTC

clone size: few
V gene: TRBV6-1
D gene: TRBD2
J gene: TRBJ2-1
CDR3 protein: CASSAQLAGGVYNEQFF
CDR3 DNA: TGTGCCAGCAGTGCGCAGCTAGCGGGAGGTGTCTACAATGAGCAGTTCTTC

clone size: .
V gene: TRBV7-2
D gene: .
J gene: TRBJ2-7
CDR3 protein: CASSLDRVTNEQYF
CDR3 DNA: TGTGCCAGCAGCTTAGACAGGGTAACCAACGAGCAGTACTTC

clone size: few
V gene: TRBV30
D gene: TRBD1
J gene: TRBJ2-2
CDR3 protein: CAWTRTGSTGELFF
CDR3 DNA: TGTGCCTGGACGAGGACAGGGTCCACCGGGGAGCTGTTTTTT

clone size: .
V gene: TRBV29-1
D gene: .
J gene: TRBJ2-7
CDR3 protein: CSVEDDRTYEQYF
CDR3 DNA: TGCAGCGTTGAAGATGACAGAACCTACGAGCAGTACTTC

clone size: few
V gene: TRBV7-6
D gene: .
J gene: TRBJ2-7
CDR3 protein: CASSVGGVSSYEQYF
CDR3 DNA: TGTGCCAGCAGCGTGGGGGGAGTGAGCTCCTACGAGCAGTACTTC

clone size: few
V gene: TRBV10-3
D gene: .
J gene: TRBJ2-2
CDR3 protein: CAISEPGRENTGELFF
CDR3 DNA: TGTGCCATCAGTGAGCCAGGGCGGGAGAACACCGGGGAGCTGTTTTTT

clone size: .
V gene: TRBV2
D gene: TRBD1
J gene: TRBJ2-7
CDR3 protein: CASMRTGTYEQYF
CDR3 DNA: TGTGCCAGCATGAGGACAGGGACCTACGAGCAGTACTTC

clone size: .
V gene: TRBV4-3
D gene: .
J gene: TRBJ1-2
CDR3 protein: CASSLSLQGTGGYTF
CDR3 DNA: TGCGCCAGCAGCCTCTCCCTACAGGGAACGGGTGGCTACACCTTC

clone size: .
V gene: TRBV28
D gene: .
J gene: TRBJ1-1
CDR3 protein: CASSPLDGITEAFF
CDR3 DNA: TGTGCCAGCAGTCCACTGGACGGGATCACTGAAGCTTTCTTT

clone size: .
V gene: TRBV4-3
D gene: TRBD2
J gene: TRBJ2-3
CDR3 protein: CASSQTSGRTDTQYF
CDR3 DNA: TGCGCCAGCAGCCAGACTAGCGGGAGAACAGATACGCAGTATTTT

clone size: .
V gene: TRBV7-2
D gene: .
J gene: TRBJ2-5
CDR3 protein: CASSLVSGGVGETQYF
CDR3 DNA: TGTGCCAGCAGCTTAGTCTCCGGAGGGGTCGGAGAGACCCAGTACTTC

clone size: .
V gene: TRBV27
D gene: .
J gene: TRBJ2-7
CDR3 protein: CASSLDTTSSYEQYF
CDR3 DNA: TGTGCCAGCAGCCTGGACACCACGAGCTCCTACGAGCAGTACTTC

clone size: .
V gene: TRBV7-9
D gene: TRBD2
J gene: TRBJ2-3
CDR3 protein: CASSGGVYSTDTQYF
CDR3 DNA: TGTGCCAGCAGCGGGGGGGTCTATAGCACAGATACGCAGTATTTT

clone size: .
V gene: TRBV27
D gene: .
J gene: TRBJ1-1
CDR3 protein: CASSSGLRNTEAFF
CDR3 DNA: TGTGCCAGCAGCTCGGGACTCCGGAACACTGAAGCTTTCTTT

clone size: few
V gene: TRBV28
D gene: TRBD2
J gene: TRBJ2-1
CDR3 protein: CASVPSGRAFDEQFF
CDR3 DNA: TGTGCCAGCGTCCCCAGCGGGAGGGCATTTGATGAGCAGTTCTTC

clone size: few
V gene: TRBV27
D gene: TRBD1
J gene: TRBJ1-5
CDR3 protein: CASSLFPPGQGRNQPQHF
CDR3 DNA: TGTGCCAGCAGTTTATTCCCCCCTGGACAGGGGCGAAATCAGCCCCAGCATTTT

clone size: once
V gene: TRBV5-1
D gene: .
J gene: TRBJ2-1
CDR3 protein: CASSWARLGGDEQFF
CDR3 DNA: TGCGCCAGCAGCTGGGCCCGGCTAGGGGGGGATGAGCAGTTCTTC

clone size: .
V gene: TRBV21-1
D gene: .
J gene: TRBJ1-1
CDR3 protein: CASSKAGVAFF
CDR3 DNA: TGTGCCAGCAGCAAAGCCGGGGTAGCTTTCTTT

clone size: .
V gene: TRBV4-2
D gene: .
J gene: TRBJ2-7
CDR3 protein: CASSQEGTRLSYEQYF
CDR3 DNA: TGTGCCAGCAGCCAAGAGGGGACTCGCCTTTCCTACGAGCAGTACTTC

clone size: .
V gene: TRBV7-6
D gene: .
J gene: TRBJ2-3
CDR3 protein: CASSLRESSTDTQYF
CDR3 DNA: TGTGCCAGCAGCTTAAGGGAGTCTAGCACAGATACGCAGTATTTT